Below are 9 T cell receptor beta chains sequenced from a single sample in a study of cytomegalovirus exposure and HLA in healthy donors (dated by TCRdb to about 2017). The library was obtained by the immunoSEQ multiplex PCR assay. For the multiplex PCR, a mixture combining 60 forward primers for TCR Vbeta segments and 13 reverse primers for TCR Jbeta segments was used. Held by TCRdb, this immuneACCESS table contains in-frame sequences only and omits some clones. Under half of the omission traces to an unresolved V gene where checked; the cause of the rest is unknown. This sample lists 150,000 to 200,000 clones; roughly four fifths were detected once. The leading ten clones occupy 0.9% to 1.1% of the sample. Input material: PBMCs. The receptors stem from a woman aged 35 to 49 in good health and CMV-seronegative.

The chain carries TRBV7-8 and TRBJ2-5; 9 nucleotides align to TRBD2. The CDR3 has 15 amino acids. The V and J ends lost 5 bases and 4 bases, in that order; junction bases with no gene match: 8. Germline lookup yields CDR1 SGHVS and CDR2 FQNEAQ. In DNA form, the CDR3 reads TGTGCCAGCAGCCCTAGCGGGAAGGGGGGAGAGACCCAGTACTTC. It yields the protein CASSPSGKGGETQYF.

The rearrangement uses TRBV4-1 and TRBJ1-5, with 8 bases that match TRBD1. V was clipped by 0 bases and J by 2 bases; unmatched bases: 12. The CDR3 totals 19 residues. Per germline, CDR1 MGHRA and CDR2 YSYEKL. The CDR3 DNA reads as TGCGCCAGCAGCCAAGATTTGGGACAGGCTTTCGATGGCAATCAGCCCCAGCATTTT. It codes for CASSQDLGQAFDGNQPQHF.

This clone was counted only a few times. This could be a read error, since a much larger clone is one nucleotide away. The chain carries TRBV7-8 and TRBJ2-2; D ambiguous. The germline CDR1 and CDR2 sequences are SGHVS and FQNEAQ. CDR3 length: 13 residues. Between the trimmed V and J ends, which lost 2 bases and 1 base, there was a span of 2 bases. The CDR3 loop reads CASSLLNTGELFF. For the CDR3, the DNA is TGTGCCAGCAGCTTACTGAACACCGGGGAGCTGTTTTTT.

The chain links TRBV5-1 to TRBJ1-1; 10 bases are a match to TRBD1. The CDR3 spans 16 residues. Per germline, CDR1 SGHRS and CDR2 YFSETQ. V lost 0 bases to trimming and J lost 2 bases; unmatched junction nucleotides: 4. The CDR3, as DNA: TGCGCCAGCAGCTTGGGACAGGGGGCCGACAACACTGAAGCTTTCTTT. It is translated as CASSLGQGADNTEAFF.

V usage is TRBV28 and J usage is TRBJ1-2; 7 positions match TRBD1. Germline V gene lookup returns CDR1 MDHEN and CDR2 SYDVKM. The CDR3 has 15 amino acids. The trim removed 5 bases at V and 8 bases at J, leaving 14 bases unmatched. CDR3 coding DNA: TGTGCCAGCAGTCCCGGGACACAGGGGAACGGAGGCTACACCTTC. Protein product: CASSPGTQGNGGYTF.

This clone has just one count. V is TRBV30 and J is TRBJ2-7; the match to TRBD2 covers 7 bases. The CDR3 has 14 residues. The germline gives CDR1 GTSNPN, CDR2 SVGIG (reference sequence). With V trimmed by 6 bases and J by 3 bases, 11 bases remained unmatched. This chain's CDR3 is CACPKGAGFYEQYF. CDR3 in DNA: TGTGCCTGTCCCAAAGGAGCGGGGTTCTACGAGCAGTACTTC.

V usage is TRBV5-1 and J usage is TRBJ2-3; possibly TRBD1 for D (6 bases). The V end lost 0 bases, the J end lost 5 bases, and 16 bases lay between the germline ends. The germline V gene has CDR1 SGHRS and CDR2 YFSETQ. This CDR3 is 16 amino acids long. CDR3 nucleotides: TGCGCCAGCAGCTTGGAAGGCAGGGGTTTGGGAGATACGCAGTATTTT. It yields the protein CASSLEGRGLGDTQYF.

CDR3 in DNA: TGTGCCAGCAGTTACTCGACAAACACTGAAGCTTTCTTT. Translated: CASSYSTNTEAFF. The chain links TRBV6-5 to TRBJ1-1; unclear D gene. The CDR3 is 13 amino acids. Germline lookup yields CDR1 MNHEY and CDR2 SVGAGI. With 0 bases removed from V and 2 bases from J, the gap between germline ends came to 4 bases.

The chain has TRBV10-3 and TRBJ2-1, with 7 bases matching TRBD2. The V segment lost 0 bases and the J segment 8 bases; nucleotides outside the gene matches: 4. Germline V gives CDR1 ENHRY, CDR2 SYGVKD. The CDR3 spans 14 residues. The CDR3 loop reads CAISESTSQDEQFF. The DNA of the CDR3 is TGTGCCATCAGTGAGTCGACTAGCCAGGATGAGCAGTTCTTC.